One sample yielded the 22 T cell receptor beta chains listed below, sequenced in a study of T-cell memory formation after mild COVID-19. TCRdb re-called the 5' RACE reads with MiXCR, one entry per CDR3 protein. The repertoire includes around 90,000 distinct CDR3 sequences, approximately 13% of them detected once, and about 25% sits in the top ten. The sequencing sample was made of PBMCs or a T cell subset sorted from them (not recorded which). All receptors derive from an adult woman who had mild COVID-19 (a few samples of this study predate the infection). Cell type and time point are not known.

This chain joins TRBV12-3 or TRBV12-4 and TRBJ2-1; D perhaps matches TRBD1 (6 bases). The CDR3 has 12 amino acids. Trimming took off 5 bases at V and 8 bases at J, with 10 bases between the two ends. Written as DNA, the CDR3 is TGTGCCAGCAGTCAGGGGTCGGATGAGCAGTTCTTC. Translated, it gives CASSQGSDEQFF.

This clonotype has at least ten counts. The chain has TRBV6-6 and TRBJ2-7; a weak D match, TRBD2 (5 bases). The CDR3 contains 17 residues. CDR1 and CDR2 (germline): MNHNY, SVGAGI (reference sequence). V lost 6 bases, J lost 4 bases, and 25 bases lay in between. This CDR3 reads CASRNREAIGLIYEQYF. CDR3 nucleotide sequence: TGTGCCAGCAGGAATCGAGAGGCCATCGGACTTATTTACGAGCAGTACTTC.

This clonotype occurred a few times. The chain uses TRBV7-9 and TRBJ2-1; a weak D match, TRBD2 (5 bases). Trimming stripped 6 bases from V and 4 bases from J, with 10 bases between. This CDR3 comprises 13 residues. Germline V CDR1 and CDR2: SEHNR, FQNEAQ (reference sequence). The DNA for the CDR3 is TGTGCCAGCAGGTCGGACTCGTACAATGAGCAGTTCTTC. Its translation is CASRSDSYNEQFF.

The V call is TRBV20-1, the J call TRBJ2-1; 9 nucleotides agree with TRBD2. CDR1 and CDR2 from the germline V gene are DFQATT and SNEGSKA (reference sequence). This CDR3 has 15 amino acids. J lost 9 bases, V lost 3 bases, and 12 bases had no gene match. CDR3 region: CSASAREGVRGEQFF. Written as DNA, the CDR3 is TGCAGTGCTAGTGCGCGGGAGGGGGTGCGGGGTGAGCAGTTCTTC.

This clonotype was recorded a few times. The rearrangement uses TRBV12-3 or TRBV12-4 and TRBJ2-1, with 8 bases identical to TRBD1. This CDR3 region has 15 residues. With 3 bases clipped from V and 8 bases from J, the junction kept 9 bases outside the gene matches. The CDR3 DNA reads TGTGCCAGCAGTTTTAGGGACAGGCCCCGCCATGAGCAGTTCTTC. It encodes CASSFRDRPRHEQFF.

In this sample, this clonotype turned up a few times. A read error may account for a junction end that differs from germline. The rearrangement uses TRBV4-1 and TRBJ2-1, with D perhaps matching TRBD2 (5 bases). This CDR3 is 17 amino acids long. Germline V gene lookup returns CDR1 MGHRA and CDR2 YSYEKL. CDR3 region: CASSQVPQRSSYNEQFF. Here the CDR3 DNA reads TGCGCCAGCAGTCAAGTCCCCCAGCGGAGCTCCTACAATGAGCAGTTCTTC.

The sample holds a few counts of this clonotype. This chain links TRBV2 with TRBJ2-3; D unresolved. The germline CDR1 and CDR2 sequences are SNHLY and FYNNEI. V was cut by 5 bases and J by 5 bases, with 8 bases left in between. This CDR3 has 12 residues. CDR3: CASSRALDTQYF. The CDR3 DNA reads as TGTGCCAGCAGTAGGGCTCTAGATACGCAGTATTTT.

As concerns this clonotype: A read error may account for a junction end that differs from germline. The chain uses TRBV6-1 and TRBJ2-5, with 8 bases matching TRBD2. From germline, CDR1 is MNHNS and CDR2 SASEGT. The CDR3 sequence is 14 residues long. DNA for the CDR3: TGTGCCAGCAGTGAAATGCGGGGGGCGGGCCCCCCGGGCTTC. This translates into CASSEMRGAGPPGF.

This clonotype was seen a handful of times. The rearrangement links TRBV3-1 to TRBJ2-1; 8 nucleotides align to TRBD1. The CDR3 is 16 residues long. V lost 1 base and J lost 0; bases outside the gene matches: 2. Looked up from germline, CDR1 is LGHDT and CDR2 is YNNKEL (reference sequence). CDR3 loop: CASSQGDRSSYNEQFF. CDR3 DNA: TGTGCCAGCAGCCAAGGGGACAGGTCCTCCTACAATGAGCAGTTCTTC.

This clonotype came up a few times. The chain combines TRBV14 with TRBJ2-5; TRBD1 agrees at 9 bases. Germline CDR1 is SGHDN and CDR2 is FVKESK. The CDR3 length is 14 residues. The V gene end was trimmed by 4 bases and the J gene end by 4 bases; junction bases not matched to a gene: 4. In DNA, the CDR3 is TGTGCCAGCAGCCTCCCGGGACAGGGAGAGACCCAGTACTTC. It is translated as CASSLPGQGETQYF.

This clonotype was recorded a few times. CDR3 nucleotide sequence: TGTGCCAGCGCCGCGGGATTGTGGGACAGGGGGCCTGGGGAGACCCAGTACTTC. Translation gives CASAAGLWDRGPGETQYF. This chain uses TRBV7-9 with TRBJ2-5, with 12 bases that match TRBD1. Germline V gene lookup returns CDR1 SEHNR and CDR2 FQNEAQ (reference sequence). The CDR3 spans 18 residues. Trimming cost V 8 bases and J 5 bases; bases outside gene matches: 18.

The chain combines TRBV9 with TRBJ2-1, with 12 bases matching TRBD2. The germline gives CDR1 SGDLS, CDR2 YYNGEE. V was clipped by 0 bases and J by 0 bases; unmatched bases: 4. The CDR3 runs 18 residues. CDR3 DNA: TGTGCCAGCAGCGTAGGGGAGACTAGCGGGAGCTCCTACAATGAGCAGTTCTTC. Protein sequence: CASSVGETSGSSYNEQFF.

V usage is TRBV20-1 and J usage is TRBJ2-1; D gene ambiguous. The length of the CDR3 is 15 residues. V lost 6 bases and J 0 bases, leaving 15 bases between the germline ends. Germline V gene data show CDR1 as DFQATT and CDR2 as SNEGSKA (reference sequence). CDR3 DNA sequence: TGCAGTGCGAGGATTGTATGGGGCTCCTACAATGAGCAGTTCTTC. Translation gives CSARIVWGSYNEQFF.

In this sample, this clonotype turned up a few times. This chain uses TRBV9 with TRBJ2-7; D remains unclear. Germline values: CDR1 SGDLS, CDR2 YYNGEE. The CDR3 is made up of 16 amino acids. The ends were cut back, 7 bases at V and 1 base at J, with 21 bases in the middle. CDR3 in amino acids: CASGRGRTWVSYEQYF. The CDR3 DNA reads TGTGCCAGCGGTCGAGGACGAACTTGGGTGTCCTACGAGCAGTACTTC. The whole variable domain, filled in from reference TRBV9 and TRBJ2-7, reads DSGVTQTPKHLITATGQRVTLRCSPRSGDLSVYWYQQSLDQGLQFLIQYYNGEERAKGNILERFSAQQFPDLHSELNLSSLELGDSALYFCASGRGRTWVSYEQYFGPGTRLTVT.

The chain carries TRBV5-1 and TRBJ1-1; the match to TRBD1 covers 7 bases. V shed 4 bases, J shed 1 base, and the junction held 4 bases outside the gene matches. Germline CDR1 reads SGHRS; CDR2 reads YFSETQ. The CDR3 contains 14 residues. CDR3 nucleotides: TGCGCCAGCAGCGAGGGACAGCGGAACACTGAAGCTTTCTTT. Translating it yields CASSEGQRNTEAFF.

This clonotype was seen a handful of times. The CDR3 loop reads CSVEVPRYGTGELFF. The CDR3 nucleotides are TGCAGCGTTGAAGTTCCGCGGTATGGCACCGGGGAGCTGTTTTTT. The rearrangement uses TRBV29-1 and TRBJ2-2, with no clear D. The V end was cut by 1 base, the J end by 4 bases, with 13 bases between. The germline V gene has CDR1 SQVTM and CDR2 ANQGSEA. The CDR3 is 15 residues long.

The rearrangement uses TRBV7-6 and TRBJ2-1; possible D gene TRBD2, 5 bases. This CDR3 spans 15 amino acids. Looked up from germline, CDR1 is SGHVS and CDR2 is FNYEAQ. V was pared by 3 bases and J by 9 bases, with 18 bases between. The CDR3 is CASSFTRAGITEQFF. The CDR3, as DNA: TGTGCCAGCAGCTTTACTAGGGCCGGGATAACTGAGCAGTTCTTC.

This clonotype was observed a few times. The V gene is TRBV7-8, the J gene TRBJ2-1, with D possibly matching TRBD2 (6 bases). Germline lookup yields CDR1 SGHVS and CDR2 FQNEAQ. CDR3 length: 17 residues. Deletions cut 1 base from V and 7 bases from J, with 20 bases between. The CDR3 DNA is TGTGCCAGCAGCTTAGTGTCTGGGGGGATGGCCTGGAATGAGCAGTTCTTC. Translation: CASSLVSGGMAWNEQFF.

This chain uses TRBV7-9 with TRBJ1-6; unclear D gene. The CDR3 has 17 residues. In germline, CDR1 is SEHNR, CDR2 FQNEAQ (reference sequence). Trimming shortened V by 5 bases and J by 8 bases, and 22 bases separated the two germline ends. CDR3 in amino acids: CASSTITGMEVDSPLHF. The CDR3 DNA sequence: TGTGCCAGCAGCACGATAACGGGGATGGAGGTGGATTCACCCCTCCACTTT.

V usage is TRBV20-1 and J usage is TRBJ2-1; D is uncertain. The length of the CDR3 is 11 residues. The V gene's germline CDR1 is DFQATT and CDR2 SNEGSKA (reference sequence). V shed 5 bases and J shed 10 bases, with 12 bases lying between them. The CDR3 protein is CSAVWGREQFF. The DNA for the CDR3 is TGCAGTGCTGTTTGGGGTAGGGAGCAGTTCTTC.

V usage is TRBV4-1 and J usage is TRBJ2-2; perhaps TRBD2 as D (6 bases). CDR1 and CDR2 from the germline V gene are MGHRA and YSYEKL. With 8 bases removed from V and 0 bases from J, the gap between germline ends came to 10 bases. The CDR3 consists of 14 residues. CDR3 region: CASSGVPNTGELFF. In DNA, the CDR3 is TGCGCCAGCTCGGGAGTTCCGAACACCGGGGAGCTGTTTTTT.

The chain employs TRBV24-1 and TRBJ1-1; a weak D match, TRBD1 (6 bases). The CDR3 runs 13 residues. Germline-derived CDR1 and CDR2 are KGHDR and SFDVKD. The V gene lost 2 bases and the J gene lost 11 bases, with 14 bases spanning the gap. DNA of the CDR3: TGTGCCACCAGTGATTCAGGGGAGCTTGGGGCTTTCTTT. Protein product: CATSDSGELGAFF.